The 32 T cell receptor beta chains below were found in one sample sequenced in a study of siplizumab effects on memory and regulatory T cells. This table comes from immunoSEQ multiplex PCR, and its TCRdb copy is limited to in-frame clones, with some not included. This table has some 88,000 clones, around 90% appearing once. Source material: CD4+ T cells sorted from blood. The origin of the receptors is a human donor in good health.

This clone was detected a few times. The chain combines TRBV30 with TRBJ2-2; 8 bases line up with TRBD2. The CDR3 covers 22 residues. The V gene end was trimmed by 2 bases and the J gene end by 3 bases; junction bases not matched to a gene: 26. Per the germline V gene, CDR1 is GTSNPN and CDR2 is SVGIG (reference sequence). Written as DNA, the CDR3 is TGTGCCTGGAGTCCACACGGGGATAGATGGGTAGCGGGATATTATGACACCGGGGAGCTGTTTTTT. Its protein is CAWSPHGDRWVAGYYDTGELFF.

CDR3 nucleotide sequence: TGCGCCAGCAAGCGGTACAGTACCGGGACTAGCGGGGAGAGCACAGATACGCAGTATTTT. Protein sequence: CASKRYSTGTSGESTDTQYF. This chain uses TRBV5-1 with TRBJ2-3, with 13 bases that match TRBD2. The CDR3 covers 20 residues. The germline gives CDR1 SGHRS, CDR2 YFSETQ. The V and J ends lost 6 bases and 0 bases, in that order; junction bases with no gene match: 16.

J is TRBJ1-2 and V is TRBV6-1; D not resolved. The V end was cut by 1 base, the J end by 4 bases, with 4 bases between. The CDR3 is 12 residues long. Germline V gives CDR1 MNHNS, CDR2 SASEGT. In DNA form, the CDR3 reads TGTGCCAGCAGTGAAGGGGGCTATGGCTACACCTTC. Encoded protein: CASSEGGYGYTF.

The chain links TRBV5-6 to TRBJ2-2; D is unclear. This CDR3 region has 13 residues. Germline loops: CDR1 SGHDT, CDR2 YYEEEE. The V gene lost 4 bases and the J gene lost 6 bases, with 10 bases spanning the gap. This CDR3 reads CASSQVGPGELFF. CDR3 DNA: TGTGCCAGCAGCCAAGTAGGACCCGGGGAGCTGTTTTTT.

The chain joins TRBV19 to TRBJ1-2, with TRBD1 as a possible D gene (6 bases). V shed 8 bases and J shed 7 bases, with 14 bases lying between them. The length of the CDR3 is 12 residues. Looked up from germline, CDR1 is LNHDA and CDR2 is SQIVND (reference sequence). Written as DNA, the CDR3 is TGTGCCAGTTCACAGGGAGTTCGTGGCTACACCTTC. It is translated as CASSQGVRGYTF.

The chain links TRBV5-8 to TRBJ2-7; D not resolved. Trimming stripped 7 bases from V and 5 bases from J, with 10 bases between. Per the germline V gene, CDR1 is SGHTS and CDR2 is YDEGEE. The CDR3 is 11 residues long. CDR3 bases: TGTGCCAGCCGTCTGACGGACGAGCAGTACTTC. Protein product: CASRLTDEQYF.

The J gene is TRBJ2-1, the V gene TRBV7-9; D is undetermined. V gave up 3 bases and J gave up 10 bases, with 13 bases separating them. This CDR3 comprises 13 residues. CDR1 is SEHNR and CDR2 is FQNEAQ in the germline V gene (reference sequence). In DNA, the CDR3 is TGTGCCAGCAGCTTCGGGCCGGCGGTCGAGCAGTTCTTC. Its translation is CASSFGPAVEQFF.

This clone was picked up a small number of times. The chain uses TRBV7-9 and TRBJ1-2; D perhaps matches TRBD1 (5 bases). Looked up from germline, CDR1 is SEHNR and CDR2 is FQNEAQ (reference sequence). Trimming removed 3 bases from V and 3 bases from J, with 11 bases in between. This CDR3 has 14 residues. The CDR3 DNA follows: TGTGCCAGCAGCTTGGCCAGGGCGGACTATGGCTACACCTTC. The encoded protein is CASSLARADYGYTF. The full variable domain, in which reference TRBV7-9 and TRBJ1-2 provide the parts outside the CDR3, is DTGVSQNPRHKITKRGQNVTFRCDPISEHNRLYWYRQTLGQGPEFLTYFQNEAQLEKSRLLSDRFSAERPKGSFSTLEIQRTEQGDSAMYLCASSLARADYGYTFGSGTRLTVV.

The chain is built from TRBV7-8 and TRBJ1-5; 7 positions agree with TRBD1. V was pared by 5 bases and J by 6 bases, with 7 bases of the junction left unmatched. Germline-derived CDR1 and CDR2 are SGHVS and FQNEAQ. This CDR3 is built from 14 residues. CDR3 sequence (DNA): TGTGCCAGCAGCACCGGGACAGCGGGTCAGCCCCAGCATTTT. Residues: CASSTGTAGQPQHF.

The J gene is TRBJ1-5, the V gene TRBV7-3; D ambiguous. The CDR3 covers 13 residues. Per germline, CDR1 SGHTA and CDR2 FQGTGA. Trimming left V 5 bases short and J 7 bases short, with 12 bases between. The CDR3 sequence: CASSQSFGQPQHF. CDR3 bases: TGTGCCAGCAGCCAATCGTTCGGGCAGCCCCAGCATTTT.

In DNA form, the CDR3 reads TGTGCCAGCAGCTCAACGATCGACAGGCGGGGAACAGATACGCAGTATTTT. This gives the protein CASSSTIDRRGTDTQYF. The chain recombines TRBV7-9 with TRBJ2-3; D could derive from TRBD1 or TRBD2 (6 bases each). Trimming took off 4 bases at V and 3 bases at J, with 20 bases between the two ends. The CDR3 length is 17 residues. CDR1 SEHNR and CDR2 FQNEAQ come from the germline V gene (reference sequence).

The rearrangement joins TRBV2 to TRBJ2-3; D ambiguous. V was clipped by 6 bases and J by 1 base, with 11 bases between them. The CDR3 consists of 14 residues. CDR1 and CDR2 (germline): SNHLY, FYNNEI. In DNA, the CDR3 is TGTGCCAGCAGGTCCCCAACCCGCACAGATACGCAGTATTTT. Translating it yields CASRSPTRTDTQYF.

This clone was detected a few times. The V gene is TRBV10-1, the J gene TRBJ2-7; 8 bases line up with TRBD1. The CDR3 is 14 amino acids. Looked up from germline, CDR1 is WNHNN and CDR2 is SYGVQD (reference sequence). The V and J ends lost 4 bases and 10 bases, in that order; junction bases with no gene match: 12. The CDR3 sequence: CASSVGTGQALQYF. CDR3 DNA sequence: TGCGCCAGCAGTGTGGGGACAGGTCAGGCGTTACAGTACTTC.

This chain connects TRBV29-1 to TRBJ2-2, with D uncertain. The CDR3 is made up of 14 amino acids. The germline V and J ends were trimmed by 1 base and 4 bases, with 10 bases remaining between them. CDR1 and CDR2 from the germline V gene are SQVTM and ANQGSEA. The CDR3 DNA follows: TGCAGCGTTGAAGGGTTTGGCAGCACCGGGGAGCTGTTTTTT. Translation gives CSVEGFGSTGELFF.

The genes are TRBV19 and TRBJ1-5; TRBD1 aligns across 7 bases. The CDR3 is 15 amino acids. Germline lookup yields CDR1 LNHDA and CDR2 SQIVND (reference sequence). Germline trimming cut 3 bases from V and 6 bases from J; bases unmatched to any gene: 8. Written as DNA, the CDR3 is TGTGCCAGTAGTATCCGAGACAGGGACTCTCAGCCCCAGCATTTT. Its translation is CASSIRDRDSQPQHF. Drawing the rest from reference TRBV19 and TRBJ1-5, the complete variable domain is DGGITQSPKYLFRKEGQNVTLSCEQNLNHDAMYWYRQDPGQGLRLIYYSQIVNDFQKGDIAEGYSVSREKKESFPLTVTSAQKNPTAFYLCASSIRDRDSQPQHFGDGTRLSIL.

The chain uses TRBV29-1 and TRBJ1-1; unclear D gene. The CDR3 is made up of 11 amino acids. Germline V gene lookup returns CDR1 SQVTM and CDR2 ANQGSEA. V was cut by 6 bases and J by 7 bases, with 12 bases left in between. CDR3 coding DNA: TGCAGCGTGACCCGAAGGTTTGAAGCTTTCTTT. Translated: CSVTRRFEAFF.

The chain uses TRBV29-1 and TRBJ1-2, with 9 bases that match TRBD1. Germline V CDR1 and CDR2: SQVTM, ANQGSEA. The CDR3 is made up of 14 amino acids. Trimming took 6 bases from V and 4 from J; bases not matched to a gene: 9. The CDR3 spells CSVRGQGWGYGYTF. CDR3 sequence (DNA): TGCAGCGTGAGAGGACAGGGGTGGGGCTATGGCTACACCTTC.

The chain couples TRBV12-5 to TRBJ1-1, with a weak D call TRBD1 (5 bases). The germline V and J ends were trimmed by 5 bases and 0 bases, with 13 bases remaining between them. The CDR3 runs 15 residues. In germline, CDR1 is LGHNT, CDR2 FRNRAP. CDR3 residues: CASGPPGRMNTEAFF. The CDR3 region has the DNA TGTGCTAGTGGTCCGCCGGGACGGATGAACACTGAAGCTTTCTTT. The whole variable domain, filled in from reference TRBV12-5 and TRBJ1-1, reads DARVTQTPRHKVTEMGQEVTMRCQPILGHNTVFWYRQTMMQGLELLAYFRNRAPLDDSGMPKDRFSAEMPDATLATLKIQPSEPRDSAVYFCASGPPGRMNTEAFFGQGTRLTVV.

The chain joins TRBV5-1 to TRBJ2-7; 9 bases match TRBD2. Germline CDR1 SGHRS, CDR2 YFSETQ. With V trimmed by 0 bases and J by 3 bases, 10 bases remained unmatched. The CDR3 has 17 residues. The DNA for the CDR3 is TGCGCCAGCAGCTTGGAGGGACTAGCCGGAGGGGTCTACGAGCAGTACTTC. Translation gives CASSLEGLAGGVYEQYF.

The gene calls are TRBV6-1 and TRBJ1-2; the D is unclear. CDR1 is MNHNS, CDR2 SASEGT, per germline. V shed 0 bases and J shed 8 bases, with 16 bases lying between them. The CDR3 consists of 15 residues. This CDR3 reads CASSEAGQAYVGYTF. In DNA form, the CDR3 reads TGTGCCAGCAGTGAAGCCGGGCAGGCCTATGTAGGCTACACCTTC.

The chain links TRBV5-4 to TRBJ2-1, with 15 bases lining up with TRBD2. CDR3 length: 15 amino acids. V dropped 4 bases and J dropped 5; count of bases not matched to a gene: 1. CDR1 is SGHNT, CDR2 YYREEE, per germline (reference sequence). CDR3 amino acids: CASSRTSGRDNEQFF. The CDR3 nucleotides read TGTGCCAGCAGCAGGACTAGCGGGAGGGACAATGAGCAGTTCTTC. Looking up the rest from reference TRBV5-4 and TRBJ2-1 gives the full variable domain: ETGVTQSPTHLIKTRGQQVTLRCSSQSGHNTVSWYQQALGQGPQFIFQYYREEENGRGNFPPRFSGLQFPNYSSELNVNALELDDSALYLCASSRTSGRDNEQFFGPGTRLTVL.

CDR3 amino acids: CASSFGNEQFF. CDR3 in DNA: TGTGCCAGCAGCTTTGGGAATGAGCAGTTCTTC. This rearrangement joins TRBV9 to TRBJ2-1; D gene uncertain. The CDR3 is 11 residues long. Germline-derived CDR1 and CDR2 are SGDLS and YYNGEE. V was shortened by 4 bases and J by 7 bases, with 6 bases between the two germline ends.

The rearrangement joins TRBV30 to TRBJ2-7, with a tentative D call TRBD2 (6 bases). Germline CDR1 and CDR2: GTSNPN and SVGIG (reference sequence). CDR3 size: 15 residues. The V end lost 2 bases, the J end lost 3 bases, and 17 bases lay between the germline ends. The CDR3 DNA reads as TGTGCCTGGAGTCGAGGGAGGCTTTCAAACTACGAGCAGTACTTC. Amino acid sequence: CAWSRGRLSNYEQYF.

The DNA for the CDR3 is TGTGCCAGCAGCGGGGGGTCAGAGACCCAGTACTTC. This gives the protein CASSGGSETQYF. This chain connects TRBV7-2 to TRBJ2-5; D is perhaps TRBD2 (6 bases). The CDR3 runs to 12 residues. From germline, CDR1 is SGHTA and CDR2 FQGNSA. Trimming stripped 5 bases from V and 4 bases from J, with 8 bases between.

This clone was found once. The chain has TRBV27 and TRBJ1-2, with D unresolved. There are 13 residues in the CDR3. The ends were cut back, 3 bases at V and 8 bases at J, with 13 bases in the middle. The germline V gene has CDR1 MNHEY and CDR2 SMNVEV (reference sequence). The CDR3, as DNA: TGTGCCAGCAGTTTTACCCATACTGACGGCTACACCTTC. This encodes CASSFTHTDGYTF.

This chain connects TRBV21-1 to TRBJ2-1; the table calls TRBD1, which could not be checked here. TRBV21-1 is a recognized pseudogene. CDR3 length: 16 amino acids. In DNA form, the CDR3 reads TGTGCCAGCAGCCCGCGGGACAGGCTCGGAAGGAATGAGCAGTTCTTC. Protein: CASSPRDRLGRNEQFF.

The chain joins TRBV7-6 to TRBJ2-1; D is ambiguous. V was cut by 1 base and J by 3 bases, with 7 bases left in between. Germline CDR1 reads SGHVS; CDR2 reads FNYEAQ. CDR3 length equals 14 residues. The CDR3 nucleotides are TGTGCCAGCAGCTTAGATAGAGTCTACAATGAGCAGTTCTTC. This codes for CASSLDRVYNEQFF.

In this sample, this clone turned up once. This chain joins TRBV18 and TRBJ1-3; possible D gene TRBD1, 6 bases. V lost 3 bases and J 0 bases, leaving 6 bases between the germline ends. This CDR3 region has 14 residues. Germline V lookup: CDR1 KGHSH, CDR2 LQKENI. The CDR3: CASSPDSSGNTIYF. For the CDR3, the DNA is TGTGCCAGCTCACCGGACAGCTCTGGAAACACCATATATTTT.

In the case of this clone: Distinct nucleotide sequences in the sample also encode this CDR3. The chain has TRBV5-1 and TRBJ2-2, with a tentative D call TRBD1 (7 bases). The ends were cut back, 7 bases at V and 4 bases at J, with 11 bases in the middle. Per germline, CDR1 SGHRS and CDR2 YFSETQ. This CDR3 is 13 amino acids long. The CDR3 nucleotides read TGCGCCAGCCGACAGGGAGGCACCGGGGAGCTGTTTTTT. Translated: CASRQGGTGELFF.

The rearrangement uses TRBV4-1 and TRBJ1-1, with a weak D call TRBD1 (5 bases). Per germline, CDR1 MGHRA and CDR2 YSYEKL. V lost 4 bases, J lost 10 bases, and 10 bases lay in between. CDR3 length: 11 amino acids. CDR3 bases: TGCGCCAGCAGCCCTGGGGGGAGAGCTTTCTTT. Protein sequence: CASSPGGRAFF.

This rearrangement joins TRBV19 to TRBJ1-2; possibly TRBD1 for D (5 bases). In germline, CDR1 is LNHDA, CDR2 SQIVND (reference sequence). The CDR3 consists of 12 residues. V lost 5 bases, J lost 5 bases, and 9 bases lay in between. CDR3 region: CASSPRGYGYTF. The CDR3 nucleotides are TGTGCCAGTAGTCCTCGGGGGTATGGCTACACCTTC. Looking up the rest from reference TRBV19 and TRBJ1-2 gives the full variable domain: DGGITQSPKYLFRKEGQNVTLSCEQNLNHDAMYWYRQDPGQGLRLIYYSQIVNDFQKGDIAEGYSVSREKKESFPLTVTSAQKNPTAFYLCASSPRGYGYTFGSGTRLTVV.

This chain links TRBV6-6 with TRBJ1-3; 9 positions agree with TRBD1. Germline V lookup: CDR1 MNHNY, CDR2 SVGAGI (reference sequence). This CDR3 has 15 amino acids. Losses at the gene ends were 7 bases for V and 2 bases for J; bases not matched to a gene: 6. The CDR3 nucleotides read TGTGCCAGCACCCTTAACAGGGGGCCTGGAAACACCATATATTTT. It codes for CASTLNRGPGNTIYF.